The 21 T cell receptor beta chains reported below all come from one sample, sequenced in a study of CD8+CD57+ T cells in acquired aplastic anemia. Genomic DNA constituted the template upon which TCR beta VDJ and CDR3 profiling was performed. TCRdb called the reads again in MiXCR, with one record for every CDR3 protein. Of roughly 250,000 distinct CDR3 sequences listed, 82% are singletons. Patients chosen for sequencing had shown CD8+CD57+ cell expansion by flow cytometry. Specimen: sorted CD4+, CD8+, or CD8+CD57+ T cells (not recorded which) from PBMCs. The receptor set was obtained from a human donor with aplastic anemia.

The chain has TRBV7-8 and TRBJ1-1; D is undetermined. CDR3 length equals 17 residues. Between the trimmed V and J ends, which lost 5 bases and 1 base, there was a span of 20 bases. CDR1 is SGHVS and CDR2 is FQNEAQ in the germline V gene. This chain's CDR3 is CASSPAGCRDTNTEAFF. CDR3 DNA sequence: TGTGCCAGCAGCCCGGCAGGATGTCGAGATACGAACACTGAAGCTTTCTTT.

For this clonotype: Likely a read error: the CDR3 ends without its conserved phenylalanine or tryptophan. V is TRBV9 and J is TRBJ2-3; no clear D gene. The J call is doubtful: the DNA matches TRBJ1-5 better. This CDR3 spans 13 amino acids. CDR1 is SGDLS, CDR2 YYNGEE, per germline. CDR3 loop: CASSDGVSRKQHL. CDR3 bases: TGTGCCAGCAGCGACGGGGTCTCGAGAAAGCAGCATCTT.

This clonotype was seen repeatedly, ten times or more. This rearrangement joins TRBV6-6 to TRBJ2-6; D possibly corresponds to TRBD1 (6 bases). V was clipped by 7 bases and J by 0 bases, with 13 bases between them. CDR1 and CDR2 (germline): MNHNY, SVGAGI (reference sequence). The CDR3 has 16 residues. The CDR3 nucleotides read TGTGCCAGCAAAGCCGGACAGTACTCTGGGGCCAACGTCCTGACTTTC. It specifies CASKAGQYSGANVLTF.

The V and J genes are TRBV7-9 and TRBJ2-5; the D is unclear. The germline gives CDR1 SEHNR, CDR2 FQNEAQ (reference sequence). This CDR3 spans 12 amino acids. V gave up 5 bases and J gave up 9 bases, with 13 bases separating them. CDR3 sequence: CASSAVANAQYF. CDR3 nucleotide sequence: TGTGCCAGCAGCGCTGTAGCAAACGCCCAGTACTTC.

The CDR3, as DNA: TGTGCCAGCAGCTTGGACAGGGGCAGTGCACGGGGACTAGCGGGGGCCACAGATACGCAGTATTTT. Its protein is CASSLDRGSARGLAGATDTQYF. The rearrangement joins TRBV5-5 to TRBJ2-3, with TRBD2 matching 14 bases. The CDR3 has 22 residues. V lost 0 bases and J lost 2; bases outside the gene matches: 17. CDR1 SGHKS and CDR2 YYEKEE come from the germline V gene (reference sequence).

With regard to this clonotype: Here the CDR3 omits its conserved ending phenylalanine or tryptophan, so a read error is the likely source. The limits of the CDR3 on the DNA are not certain, so only TCRdb's listed CDR3 is given. This rearrangement joins TRBV2 to TRBJ1-1. The CDR3 comprises 15 residues, both ends counted. Germline-derived CDR1 and CDR2 are SNHLY and FYNNEI. CDR3: CASSVAYTNQPEHFC.

The chain couples TRBV7-9 to TRBJ1-5, with D tentatively TRBD1 (5 bases). From germline, CDR1 is SEHNR and CDR2 FQNEAQ (reference sequence). V was pared by 2 bases and J by 12 bases, with 23 bases between. The CDR3 is 16 amino acids. Here the CDR3 DNA reads TGTGCCAGCAGCTTACAAAGTCGCGGGGGGAACCATCACCAGCATTTT. The encoded protein is CASSLQSRGGNHHQHF.

Remarks on this clonotype: At one boundary the junction diverges from the germline segment, which might be a read error. The gene calls are TRBV7-3 and TRBJ2-7, with D maybe TRBD2 (5 bases). The CDR3 extends over 13 amino acids. Germline CDR1 reads SGHTA; CDR2 reads FQGTGA. This CDR3 is CASSVETTGKNDF. The CDR3 region has the DNA TGTGCCAGCAGCGTAGAGACGACGGGGAAGAATGACTTC.

The rearrangement uses TRBV15 and TRBJ2-1; D is perhaps TRBD2 (6 bases). The length of the CDR3 is 16 residues. CDR1 LNHNV and CDR2 YYDKDF come from the germline V gene (reference sequence). V lost 1 base, J lost 12 bases, and 22 bases lay in between. In DNA form, the CDR3 reads TGTGCCACCAGCAGAGGGGGGGAAGGCGGTAAAGATACGCAGTTCTTC. Amino acids: CATSRGGEGGKDTQFF.

This sequence joins TRBV4-3 and TRBJ2-5; 8 bases are shared with TRBD1. CDR1 and CDR2 from the germline V gene are LGHNA and YSLEER. The CDR3 spans 15 residues. J was trimmed by 5 bases and V by 0 bases; bases with no gene match: 5. In DNA form, the CDR3 reads TGCGCCAGCAGCCAAGAGGAGACAGGGGCCGAGACCCAGTACTTC. Translating it yields CASSQEETGAETQYF.

As regards this clonotype: The germline gene is not matched at one end of the junction; a read error may be the cause. Here the CDR3 reads CASSFDPDGTTLSF. The CDR3 coding sequence is TGTGCCAGCAGCTTTGATCCAGACGGCACAACGCTGTCTTTT. The chain combines TRBV7-8 with TRBJ2-3, with unresolved D. This CDR3 has 14 amino acids. Germline V CDR1 and CDR2: SGHVS, FQNEAQ.

This clonotype was recorded once. The DNA is omitted, as the CDR3 cannot be located on it reliably, and the CDR3 follows TCRdb's listing. The chain carries TRBV9 and TRBJ1-6; TRBD1, as called in the table, went unchecked against the DNA. Termini included, the CDR3 measures 15 amino acids. Per germline, CDR1 SGDLS and CDR2 YYNGEE. The CDR3 spells CASSVRGGELFFVHF.

This clonotype was found many times. The V call is TRBV2, the J call TRBJ2-7; D remains unclear. There are 12 residues in the CDR3. With 3 bases removed from V and 1 base from J, the gap between germline ends came to 4 bases. Germline CDR1 and CDR2: SNHLY and FYNNEI. As DNA, the CDR3 is TGTGCCAGCAGTGAGCGATCCTACGAGCAGTACTTC. This gives the protein CASSERSYEQYF.

This chain uses TRBV9 with TRBJ1-2; possible D gene TRBD1, 5 bases. The length of the CDR3 is 16 residues. The germline V gene encodes CDR1 SGDLS and CDR2 YYNGEE. Trimming shortened V by 4 bases and J by 9 bases, and 25 bases separated the two germline ends. The CDR3 protein is CASSPGTVGVNERYTF. Written as DNA, the CDR3 is TGTGCCAGCAGCCCCGGGACCGTGGGGGTAAATGAGCGCTACACCTTC.

To note about this clonotype: Germline and junction disagree at one end, which may indicate a read error. The V gene is TRBV7-9, the J gene TRBJ2-5; D gene unclear. The CDR3 runs to 14 residues. The germline V gene encodes CDR1 SEHNR and CDR2 FQNEAQ (reference sequence). The CDR3 here is CATSLGPDQETQYF. The CDR3 nucleotides read TGTGCCACCAGCTTAGGGCCAGACCAAGAGACCCAGTACTTC.

With respect to this clonotype: This may stem from a read error, because a much larger clone lies one nucleotide away. This sequence joins TRBV9 and TRBJ2-1; 7 bases are a match to TRBD2. Looked up from germline, CDR1 is SGDLS and CDR2 is YYNGEE. The CDR3 extends over 13 amino acids. After removal of 5 bases from V and 12 bases from J, the junction contained 11 bases not matched to a gene. The CDR3 coding sequence is TGTGCCAGCAGTGATGGGGGGGTAGATGCGCAGTTCTTC. It codes for CASSDGGVDAQFF.

Note on this clonotype: Compared with germline, one end of the junction differs, possibly owing to a read error. In DNA form, the CDR3 reads TGTGCCAGCACCTTAGCGGGGGTTCCCTATACGGCGAACTTT. Its translation: CASTLAGVPYTANF. This chain connects TRBV7-6 to TRBJ2-3; 9 bases map to TRBD2. CDR1 and CDR2 from the germline V gene are SGHVS and FNYEAQ. This CDR3 has 14 residues.

As for this clonotype: One end of the junction is discordant with germline, which a read error may explain. The chain links TRBV7-9 to TRBJ2-7; unclear D gene. The length of the CDR3 is 16 residues. Germline assignment: CDR1 SEHNR and CDR2 FQNEAQ (reference sequence). CDR3 coding DNA: TGTGCCAGCAGCCCTCCCGGCAGATTGTCCTCCAACGAGCAGTACTTC. Translating gives CASSPPGRLSSNEQYF.

The chain uses TRBV11-1 and TRBJ2-3; D gene unclear. CDR1 is SGHAT and CDR2 is FQDESV in the germline V gene (reference sequence). Between the trimmed V and J ends, which lost 5 bases and 6 bases, there was a span of 12 bases. The CDR3 covers 13 residues. The CDR3 loop is CASSQGKTDTQYF. The DNA of the CDR3 is TGTGCCAGCAGCCAAGGAAAAACGGATACGCAGTATTTT.

The chain links TRBV15 to TRBJ1-4; 7 positions agree with TRBD1. The CDR3 runs 15 residues. V was clipped by 5 bases and J by 5 bases; unmatched bases: 8. Germline V gives CDR1 LNHNV, CDR2 YYDKDF (reference sequence). DNA of the CDR3: TGTGCCACCAGCGCTCGTGACAGGGCGAATGAAAAACTGTTTTTT. Encoded protein: CATSARDRANEKLFF.

This clonotype was observed a few times. The chain is built from TRBV19 and TRBJ2-2, with 7 bases aligning to TRBD2. Germline CDR1 LNHDA, CDR2 SQIVND (reference sequence). Trimming cost V 9 bases and J 0 bases; bases outside gene matches: 13. The CDR3 consists of 17 residues. CDR3 region: CASSDNGREPNTGELFF. In DNA, the CDR3 is TGTGCCAGCAGCGACAATGGGCGGGAGCCGAACACCGGGGAGCTGTTTTTT.